This T cell receptor (beta chain) was captured in a study of response to subunit inactivated influenza vaccine (dated by TCRdb to the late 2010s). Turning to the overall study: To follow how T cells responded to a trivalent subunit inactivated influenza vaccine, the researchers relied on deep quantitative profiling of the T cell receptor repertoire.

Ten or more counts support this clonotype. What this receptor recognizes is not known. No clone much larger than this one lies a single base away; base qualities are absent. The research as a whole found: The authors suggested that each seasonal influenza vaccination may recruit only a limited number of new T cells.

Including cysteine and phenylalanine, the CDR3 has 15 amino acids. Only the CDR3 part of the read is kept: 45 bases, read in frame from the first base. The germline V gene (reference sequence) sets CDR1 to SGHKS and CDR2 to YYEKEE. V drops 1 base and J drops 0 bases, leaving 10 bases in between. The library was obtained by RT-PCR. The sequencer was an Illumina HiSeq 2500. TCRdb passed the public sequencing reads through fastp at Q25 and MiXCR, retaining productive beta sequences. Rows merge per CDR3 protein into single entries with the most common DNA and genes. The sample contains about 520,000 distinct CDR3 sequences, approximately 7.7% of them found a single time. The top ten clonotypes cover around 13% of the sample.

The sequencing used PBMCs from blood, collected around 2 years after vaccination. The origin of this receptor is a man between 50 and 69 years old who received an inactivated influenza vaccine. Donor details come from another sample of the same person, matched by shared clones. The sequence is built from TRBV5-5 and TRBJ1-1; a weak D assignment points to TRBD1 (6 bases agree). The CDR3 reads CASSLWTDMNTEAFF. The sequence in DNA is TGTGCCAGCAGCTTGTGGACAGACATGAACACTGAAGCTTTCTTT.